The TCR beta chain under discussion was sequenced for a study of shared T cell receptors in the human thymus. Sequenced by immunoSEQ multiplex PCR; TCRdb stores in-frame clones only, minus some. The sample has hundreds of thousands of clones, more than 75% seen once. Germline V lookup: CDR1 MDHEN, CDR2 SYDVKM. The CDR3 contains 16 residues. Trimming removed 8 bases from V and 5 bases from J; junction bases left unmatched: 12. This same sample was also taken into another study, of human thymus T cells. That paper notes: Corrective heart surgery yielded the resections from which the thymus tissue came. Unrelated individuals were reported by related research to share highly overlapping thymic repertoires.

This TCR was sampled from a boy younger than two with a congenital heart defect. V and J are TRBV28 and TRBJ2-2, with 9 bases lining up with TRBD1. Specimen: thymocytes. The CDR3 nucleotides are TGTGCCAGCGTAGGTGCCGGGACAGGGAGGACCGGGGAGCTGTTTTTT. Translated: CASVGAGTGRTGELFF.